The 29 T cell receptor beta chains below were found in one sample sequenced in a study of cytomegalovirus exposure and HLA in healthy donors. Use of 60 Vbeta and 13 Jbeta primers characterized the PCR. TCRdb keeps only in-frame clones here, not all; method: immunoSEQ multiplex PCR. The table records 55,000 to 70,000 clones, just under 75% of them present only once. The sequenced sample was PBMCs. The receptors originated from a young woman in good health and CMV-seronegative.

The rearrangement joins TRBV29-1 to TRBJ2-3; D might be TRBD1 (6 bases). This CDR3 has 12 residues. Trimming left V 7 bases short and J 7 bases short, with 15 bases between. Per the germline V gene, CDR1 is SQVTM and CDR2 is ANQGSEA. For the CDR3, the DNA is TGCAGCGCGAACCTACAGGGATATACGCAGTATTTT. This gives the protein CSANLQGYTQYF.

V gene TRBV29-1 combines with J gene TRBJ2-7; TRBD2 aligns across 9 bases. Per germline, CDR1 SQVTM and CDR2 ANQGSEA. V lost 4 bases to trimming and J lost 4 bases; unmatched junction nucleotides: 8. There are 14 residues in the CDR3. The chain's CDR3 is CSVAGGGARYEQYF. The CDR3 coding sequence is TGCAGCGTTGCAGGCGGGGGGGCGAGGTACGAGCAGTACTTC.

V and J are TRBV5-1 and TRBJ2-3; 9 nucleotides match TRBD2. Germline trimming cut 0 bases from V and 0 bases from J; bases unmatched to any gene: 2. CDR1 is SGHRS, CDR2 YFSETQ, per germline. The length of the CDR3 is 16 residues. CDR3 DNA: TGCGCCAGCAGCTTGGGTCTAGCGGGAAGCACAGATACGCAGTATTTT. This encodes CASSLGLAGSTDTQYF.

The genes are TRBV15 and TRBJ2-5; D is unclear. The better agreement between TRBJ2-7 and the DNA end casts doubt on the J call. Germline V CDR1 and CDR2: LNHNV, YYDKDF (reference sequence). The CDR3 runs to 14 residues. CDR3 protein: CATSRDSRFDEQYF. The CDR3, as DNA: TGTGCCACCAGCAGAGATTCGCGGTTTGACGAGCAGTACTTC.

V gene TRBV6-1 combines with J gene TRBJ2-4; no clear D gene. Germline loops: CDR1 MNHNS, CDR2 SASEGT. V was pared by 2 bases and J by 6 bases, with 8 bases between. The CDR3 is made up of 13 amino acids. CDR3 coding DNA: TGTGCCAGCAGTGAAAGCTGGGCAAACATTCAGTACTTC. This translates into CASSESWANIQYF.

This chain joins TRBV19 and TRBJ1-5, with D unclear. Germline V gene data show CDR1 as LNHDA and CDR2 as SQIVND (reference sequence). Deletions cut 4 bases from V and 5 bases from J, with 6 bases between. The CDR3 runs to 12 residues. DNA of the CDR3: TGTGCCAGTAGTACCCTGTATCAGCCCCAGCATTTT. Residues: CASSTLYQPQHF. Complete variable domain (other parts from reference TRBV19 and TRBJ1-5): DGGITQSPKYLFRKEGQNVTLSCEQNLNHDAMYWYRQDPGQGLRLIYYSQIVNDFQKGDIAEGYSVSREKKESFPLTVTSAQKNPTAFYLCASSTLYQPQHFGDGTRLSIL.

The rearrangement links TRBV18 to TRBJ2-7, with a possible D match to TRBD2 (7 bases). Trimming cost V 1 base and J 0 bases, with 16 bases left between them. The CDR3 is 17 residues long. Germline CDR1 reads KGHSH; CDR2 reads LQKENI. CDR3 sequence: CASSPRSGGGSSYEQYF. The CDR3 DNA follows: TGTGCCAGCTCACCACGGTCCGGGGGCGGGAGCTCCTACGAGCAGTACTTC.

The table lists this clone with a few counts. The V and J genes are TRBV27 and TRBJ2-7; D not certain. Germline values: CDR1 MNHEY, CDR2 SMNVEV (reference sequence). This CDR3 is built from 15 residues. With 3 bases removed from V and 0 bases from J, the gap between germline ends came to 12 bases. CDR3 loop: CASSFKPLSSYEQYF. The CDR3, as DNA: TGTGCCAGCAGTTTCAAACCACTGAGCTCCTACGAGCAGTACTTC.

The CDR3 nucleotides read TGTGCCAGCAGTTCCGACCTGGGGGGATCTGGAAACACCATATATTTT. This sequence encodes CASSSDLGGSGNTIYF. The rearrangement joins TRBV2 to TRBJ1-3; a possible D gene is TRBD1 (5 bases). V shed 5 bases and J shed 1 base, with 15 bases lying between them. The CDR3 extends over 16 amino acids. The V gene's germline CDR1 is SNHLY and CDR2 FYNNEI.

The gene calls are TRBV5-1 and TRBJ2-5; weak D call: TRBD1 (5 bases). The germline V gene encodes CDR1 SGHRS and CDR2 YFSETQ. The CDR3 length is 14 residues. V dropped 0 bases and J dropped 1 base, with 7 bases sitting between them. In nucleotides, the CDR3 is TGCGCCAGCAGCTTGGTGGGGCGCCAAGAGACCCAGTACTTC. Translated: CASSLVGRQETQYF.

The chain combines TRBV11-3 with TRBJ2-1; TRBD2 aligns across 10 bases. Losses at the gene ends were 5 bases for V and 5 bases for J; bases not matched to a gene: 3. The CDR3 loop spans 14 amino acids. The germline V gene encodes CDR1 SGHNT and CDR2 YENEEA. The CDR3: CASSPGLADNEQFF. In nucleotides, the CDR3 is TGTGCCAGCAGCCCCGGACTAGCGGACAATGAGCAGTTCTTC.

This chain uses TRBV5-1 with TRBJ2-3; D might be TRBD1 (6 bases). V was clipped by 4 bases and J by 4 bases, with 13 bases between them. Looked up from germline, CDR1 is SGHRS and CDR2 is YFSETQ. This CDR3 spans 14 amino acids. CDR3 DNA: TGCGCCAGCAGCGTAACAGGGTTCGCAGATACGCAGTATTTT. This gives the protein CASSVTGFADTQYF. Full variable domain (remainder filled in from reference TRBV5-1 and TRBJ2-3): KAGVTQTPRYLIKTRGQQVTLSCSPISGHRSVSWYQQTPGQGLQFLFEYFSETQRNKGNFPGRFSGRQFSNSRSEMNVSTLELGDSALYLCASSVTGFADTQYFGPGTRLTVL.

Here the CDR3 reads CASSQDLVGTGVGYTF. The CDR3, as DNA: TGCGCCAGCAGCCAAGATCTAGTTGGGACAGGGGTTGGCTACACCTTC. The rearrangement joins TRBV4-1 to TRBJ1-2, with 10 bases lining up with TRBD1. V lost 0 bases and J lost 7; bases outside the gene matches: 8. CDR1 and CDR2 from the germline V gene are MGHRA and YSYEKL. The CDR3 has 16 residues.

V usage is TRBV6-1 and J usage is TRBJ1-5, with a weak D call TRBD1 (5 bases). V was clipped by 7 bases and J by 3 bases, with 13 bases between them. This CDR3 has 14 residues. Germline V gene lookup returns CDR1 MNHNS and CDR2 SASEGT. This CDR3 is CASNPTGVNQPQHF. The CDR3 nucleotides read TGTGCCAGCAACCCTACGGGGGTCAATCAGCCCCAGCATTTT.

The chain joins TRBV30 to TRBJ2-3; TRBD2 agrees at 8 bases. After removal of 5 bases from V and 3 bases from J, the junction contained 10 bases not matched to a gene. CDR1 and CDR2 (germline): GTSNPN, SVGIG (reference sequence). The CDR3 consists of 15 residues. CDR3 nucleotide sequence: TGTGCCTGGGGGGCGAGCGGGAGTTGGACAGATACGCAGTATTTT. Its translation is CAWGASGSWTDTQYF.

J is TRBJ2-5 and V is TRBV4-1; no definite D call. The end of the DNA aligns better with TRBJ2-7, so the J call may be wrong. The CDR3 has 17 amino acids. Per the germline V gene, CDR1 is MGHRA and CDR2 is YSYEKL. The CDR3 DNA follows: TGCGCCAGCAGCCAAGTCCCTGAGGCTTCCTACTCCTACGAGCAGTACTTC. Translating it yields CASSQVPEASYSYEQYF.

The rearrangement uses TRBV28 and TRBJ1-3, with TRBD1 as a possible D gene (5 bases). This CDR3 contains 16 residues. V was shortened by 6 bases and J by 4 bases, with 19 bases between the two germline ends. Germline lookup yields CDR1 MDHEN and CDR2 SYDVKM. The CDR3 is CASSTSTGGLGNTIYF. Here the CDR3 DNA reads TGTGCCAGCAGCACCTCAACGGGGGGTCTAGGAAACACCATATATTTT.

V usage is TRBV14 and J usage is TRBJ1-1; no clear D. Trimming stripped 5 bases from V and 1 base from J, with 8 bases between. This CDR3 is 13 amino acids long. Germline V gene sequence: CDR1 SGHDN, CDR2 FVKESK. The CDR3 sequence is CASSSRQNTEAFF. Written as DNA, the CDR3 is TGTGCCAGCAGCTCACGACAGAACACTGAAGCTTTCTTT. Filled out from reference TRBV14 and TRBJ1-1, the complete variable domain reads EAGVTQFPSHSVIEKGQTVTLRCDPISGHDNLYWYRRVMGKEIKFLLHFVKESKQDESGMPNNRFLAERTGGTYSTLKVQPAELEDSGVYFCASSSRQNTEAFFGQGTRLTVV.

The CDR3 DNA reads as TGTGCCAGCAGTCTCTTCGGGGAGGACACCGGGGAGCTGTTTTTT. This sequence encodes CASSLFGEDTGELFF. This chain joins TRBV28 and TRBJ2-2; weak D call: TRBD2 (6 bases). The CDR3 covers 15 residues. Germline CDR1 and CDR2: MDHEN and SYDVKM. V lost 5 bases and J lost 3, with 13 bases in between. Supplemented by reference TRBV28 and TRBJ2-2, the full variable domain reads DVKVTQSSRYLVKRTGEKVFLECVQDMDHENMFWYRQDPGLGLRLIYFSYDVKMKEKGDIPEGYSVSREKKERFSLILESASTNQTSMYLCASSLFGEDTGELFFGEGSRLTVL.

This clone came up a few times. V is TRBV15 and J is TRBJ2-5; D possibly corresponds to TRBD2 (6 bases). Germline lookup yields CDR1 LNHNV and CDR2 YYDKDF (reference sequence). The CDR3 sequence is 13 residues long. V lost 8 bases and J lost 5, with 15 bases in between. The CDR3 DNA sequence: TGTGCCACCGCTGGACTAATCGCGGAGACCCAGTACTTC. It specifies CATAGLIAETQYF.

The chain is built from TRBV19 and TRBJ1-4; TRBD1 matches 7 bases. Germline V CDR1 and CDR2: LNHDA, SQIVND (reference sequence). V trimming: 7 bases; J trimming: 5 bases; junction bases outside the gene matches: 7. The CDR3 runs to 14 residues. The CDR3 nucleotides read TGTGCCAGTACCCTTGGGACAGTAAATGAAAAACTGTTTTTT. As protein: CASTLGTVNEKLFF.

The rearrangement uses TRBV27 and TRBJ2-1; the D gene is possibly TRBD2 (6 bases). Trimming cost V 3 bases and J 8 bases, with 29 bases left between them. CDR1 is MNHEY, CDR2 SMNVEV, per germline (reference sequence). CDR3 length equals 19 residues. The CDR3 spells CASSFRTRRTDGGEDEQFF. For the CDR3, the DNA is TGTGCCAGCAGTTTTCGTACCCGACGGACGGACGGGGGTGAAGATGAGCAGTTCTTC.

The V call is TRBV9, the J call TRBJ2-5; TRBD2 might be the D (6 bases). CDR3 length: 17 residues. The germline V and J ends were trimmed by 2 bases and 4 bases, with 21 bases remaining between them. Germline assignment: CDR1 SGDLS and CDR2 YYNGEE. The CDR3 reads CASSVGGPGSWGETQYF. The CDR3 DNA reads as TGTGCCAGCAGCGTGGGGGGTCCAGGGTCCTGGGGAGAGACCCAGTACTTC.

The chain joins TRBV18 to TRBJ1-5; D might be TRBD1 (6 bases). The germline V gene has CDR1 KGHSH and CDR2 LQKENI. V shed 5 bases and J shed 0 bases, with 11 bases lying between them. The CDR3 consists of 15 residues. CDR3 DNA sequence: TGTGCCAGCTCAGCCGGGACAAGTAGCAATCAGCCCCAGCATTTT. This sequence encodes CASSAGTSSNQPQHF.

Points on this clone: Sequence at one end of the junction differs from germline and may be a read error. CDR3 nucleotides: TGTTCCAGCAGCTTATCGGCGGGAGGGCCTACGTTTACCGGGGAGCTGTTTTTT. This sequence encodes CSSSLSAGGPTFTGELFF. The chain recombines TRBV7-9 with TRBJ2-2, with TRBD2 matching 9 bases. The CDR3 totals 18 residues. Per the germline V gene, CDR1 is SEHNR and CDR2 is FQNEAQ (reference sequence).

The chain carries TRBV27 and TRBJ2-1; possible D gene TRBD1, 6 bases. CDR3 size: 16 residues. Germline CDR1 and CDR2: MNHEY and SMNVEV (reference sequence). Trimming removed 0 bases at V and 3 bases at J, with 12 bases between. The CDR3 region is CASSLSTGQIYNEQFF. DNA of the CDR3: TGTGCCAGCAGTTTATCGACAGGCCAGATCTACAATGAGCAGTTCTTC.

The chain is built from TRBV30 and TRBJ1-4; D is unresolved. Germline V gene lookup returns CDR1 GTSNPN and CDR2 SVGIG (reference sequence). CDR3 length: 14 amino acids. The V and J ends lost 5 bases and 6 bases respectively, with 16 bases between them. The CDR3 protein is CAWGAQVADEKLFF. In DNA, the CDR3 is TGTGCCTGGGGAGCTCAGGTAGCGGATGAAAAACTGTTTTTT. Full variable domain (rest looked up from reference TRBV30 and TRBJ1-4): SQTIHQWPATLVQPVGSPLSLECTVEGTSNPNLYWYRQAAGRGLQLLFYSVGIGQISSEVPQNLSASRPQDRQFILSSKKLLLSDSGFYLCAWGAQVADEKLFFGSGTQLSVL.

This clone is a singleton in its sample. This chain uses TRBV5-5 with TRBJ2-3, with no clear D. The CDR3 consists of 16 residues. The V and J ends lost 0 bases and 0 bases respectively, with 11 bases between them. Germline-derived CDR1 and CDR2 are SGHKS and YYEKEE (reference sequence). The chain's CDR3 is CASSLGAVRSTDTQYF. The CDR3 DNA is TGTGCCAGCAGCTTGGGCGCGGTAAGGAGCACAGATACGCAGTATTTT.

The J gene is TRBJ2-2, the V gene TRBV28; D possibly corresponds to TRBD2 (6 bases). V shed 4 bases and J shed 6 bases, with 15 bases lying between them. CDR1 is MDHEN, CDR2 SYDVKM, per germline. CDR3 length equals 15 residues. The CDR3 region is CASSSGLDYAGELFF. The CDR3 nucleotides read TGTGCCAGCAGTTCGGGACTGGACTACGCCGGGGAGCTGTTTTTT.